The clone carrying this T cell receptor (beta chain) was found many times. What it binds is unknown. These data are taken from a study of regulatory T cells in long-lasting Graves disease. Study-wide points: Persistent Graves' disease cases displayed lower TCR diversity than newly diagnosed ones. Whereas 1,000 or so public clonotypes were shared by new patients, persistent patients shared more, at 2,500 to 3,500.

Time point noted: newly diagnosed GD, antithyroid drugs for less than 3 months. The TCR library was prepared using RNA isolated from PBMCs. By American Thyroid Association guidelines, Graves' disease was diagnosed in the cohort. CDR1 SGHAT and CDR2 FQNNGV come from the germline V gene. This CDR3 comprises 13 residues. Trimming left V 3 bases short and J 10 bases short, with 12 bases between. To make TCR beta libraries, researchers used iRepertoire HTBI primers and Arm-PCR of CDR3 regions. In the original workflow: Samples revealed approximately 60 TRBV and about 15 TRBJ segments. Each CDR3 protein is one row after TCRdb ran MiXCR on the multiplex PCR reads. The V and J calls come from TCRdb's annotation, not from the publication. The table lists a few hundred thousand distinct CDR3 sequences, 20% of them singletons.

Specimen: peripheral blood mononuclear cells (PBMCs), collected at new diagnosis, from a patient treated with antithyroid drugs. This rearrangement joins TRBV11-2 to TRBJ1-4; the D gene is possibly TRBD1 (5 bases). This TCR was sampled from a female donor with Graves disease. CDR3: CASSFQGSVKLFF. In DNA form, the CDR3 reads TGTGCCAGCAGCTTTCAGGGATCGGTAAAACTGTTTTTT.